This paragraph covers one TCR beta chain sequence. Its antigen is not known. This sample is drawn from a study of cytomegalovirus exposure and HLA in healthy donors. Vbeta (60) and Jbeta (13) primers were used in the PCR. Here immunoSEQ multiplex PCR was the method, and the copy in TCRdb shows in-frame clones only, minus some. The profile shows 100,000 to 150,000 clones, about 80% of them singletons. Overall study results and limits: Fewer N-insertions than the approximately 700-donor mean were reportedly shown by an Asian-associated ancestry cluster in a later analysis. TCR beta chains numbering some 160 were designated cytomegalovirus-associated. In a later analysis, HLA-C alleles had the fewest associated TCRs, DRB1 alleles the most. Cytomegalovirus status, reportedly, was diagnosed with high specificity and sensitivity by the classifier.

This CDR3 comprises 15 residues. V lost 6 bases, J lost 5 bases, and 11 bases stayed unmatched. Per germline, CDR1 MGHRA and CDR2 YSYEKL. This chain connects TRBV4-1 to TRBJ2-5; 8 bases are a match to TRBD1. The sequenced material came from PBMCs. The sequence was obtained from a woman in her forties or fifties in good health and CMV-seronegative. The CDR3, as DNA: TGCGCCAGCAGGCATTTGGGGACAGGCATGGAGACCCAGTACTTC. Translated, it gives CASRHLGTGMETQYF.